This T cell receptor beta chain was sequenced in a study of T cell changes during pregnancy in multiple sclerosis. Sequencing used immunoSEQ multiplex PCR; TCRdb keeps in-frame clones, though not all of them. The data contain around 57,000 clones, about 90% of them seen just once; the ten biggest clones take up 0.89%. The ends were cut back, 0 bases at V and 3 bases at J, with 3 bases in the middle. The CDR3 sequence is 13 residues long. Per the germline V gene, CDR1 is SGDLS and CDR2 is YYNGEE. The receptor was derived from a female donor in good health, enrolled as a control in a pregnancy study. This rearrangement joins TRBV9 to TRBJ1-4; D ambiguous. Specimen: peripheral blood, collected in the first trimester of pregnancy. The CDR3 protein is CASSVAPNEKLFF. CDR3 coding DNA: TGTGCCAGCAGCGTAGCTCCTAATGAAAAACTGTTTTTT.